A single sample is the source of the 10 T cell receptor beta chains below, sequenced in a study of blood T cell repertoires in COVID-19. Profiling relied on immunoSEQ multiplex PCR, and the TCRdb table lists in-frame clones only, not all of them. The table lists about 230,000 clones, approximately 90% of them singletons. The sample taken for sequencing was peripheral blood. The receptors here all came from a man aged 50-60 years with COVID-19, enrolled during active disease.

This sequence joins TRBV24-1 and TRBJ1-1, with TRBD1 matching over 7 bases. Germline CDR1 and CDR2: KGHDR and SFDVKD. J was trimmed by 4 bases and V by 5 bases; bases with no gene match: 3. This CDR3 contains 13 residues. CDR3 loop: CATSANRGTEAFF. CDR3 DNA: TGTGCCACCAGTGCCAACAGGGGCACTGAAGCTTTCTTT.

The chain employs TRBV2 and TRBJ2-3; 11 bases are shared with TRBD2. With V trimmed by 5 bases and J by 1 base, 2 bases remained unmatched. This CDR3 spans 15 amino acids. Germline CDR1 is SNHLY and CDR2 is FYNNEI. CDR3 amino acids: CASSSTSGGTDTQYF. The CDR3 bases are TGTGCCAGCAGTTCGACTAGCGGGGGCACAGATACGCAGTATTTT.

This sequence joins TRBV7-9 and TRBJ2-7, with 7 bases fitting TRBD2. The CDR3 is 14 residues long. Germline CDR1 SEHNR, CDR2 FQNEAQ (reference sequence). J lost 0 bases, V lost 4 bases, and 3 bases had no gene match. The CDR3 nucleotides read TGTGCCAGCAGCTCCCGGGACTACTCCTACGAGCAGTACTTC. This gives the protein CASSSRDYSYEQYF.

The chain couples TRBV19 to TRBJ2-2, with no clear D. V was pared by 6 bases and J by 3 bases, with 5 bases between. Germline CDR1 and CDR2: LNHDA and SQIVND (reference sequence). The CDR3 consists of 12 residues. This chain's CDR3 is CASRQHTGELFF. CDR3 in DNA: TGTGCCAGTAGACAGCACACCGGGGAGCTGTTTTTT. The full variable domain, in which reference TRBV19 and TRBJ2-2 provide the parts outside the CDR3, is DGGITQSPKYLFRKEGQNVTLSCEQNLNHDAMYWYRQDPGQGLRLIYYSQIVNDFQKGDIAEGYSVSREKKESFPLTVTSAQKNPTAFYLCASRQHTGELFFGEGSRLTVL.

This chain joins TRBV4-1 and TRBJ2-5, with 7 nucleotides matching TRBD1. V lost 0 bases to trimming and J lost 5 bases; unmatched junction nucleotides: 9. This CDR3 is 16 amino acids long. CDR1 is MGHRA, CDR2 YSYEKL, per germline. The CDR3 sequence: CASSQDTSTGAETQYF. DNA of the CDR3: TGCGCCAGCAGCCAAGATACCTCAACAGGGGCCGAGACCCAGTACTTC.

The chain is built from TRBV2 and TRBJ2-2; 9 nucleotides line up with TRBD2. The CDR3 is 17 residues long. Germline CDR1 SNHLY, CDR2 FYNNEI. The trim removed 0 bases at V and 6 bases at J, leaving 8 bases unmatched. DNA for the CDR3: TGTGCCAGCAGTGAAGCTGCGGGAGGGCCTGGGGCCGGGGAGCTGTTTTTT. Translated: CASSEAAGGPGAGELFF.

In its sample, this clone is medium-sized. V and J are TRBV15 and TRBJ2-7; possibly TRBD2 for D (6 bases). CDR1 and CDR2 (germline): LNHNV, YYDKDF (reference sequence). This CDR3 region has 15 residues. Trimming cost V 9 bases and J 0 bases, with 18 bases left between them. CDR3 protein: CATRRGRPSSYEQYF. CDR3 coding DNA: TGTGCCACTAGACGGGGGAGACCGAGCTCCTACGAGCAGTACTTC.

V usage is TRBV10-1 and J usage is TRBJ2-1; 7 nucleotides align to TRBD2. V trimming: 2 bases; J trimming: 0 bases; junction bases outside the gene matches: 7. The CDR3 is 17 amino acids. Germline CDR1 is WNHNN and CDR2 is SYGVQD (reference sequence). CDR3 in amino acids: CASSELSSGSSYNEQFF. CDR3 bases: TGCGCCAGCAGTGAGCTTTCTAGCGGTAGCTCCTACAATGAGCAGTTCTTC.

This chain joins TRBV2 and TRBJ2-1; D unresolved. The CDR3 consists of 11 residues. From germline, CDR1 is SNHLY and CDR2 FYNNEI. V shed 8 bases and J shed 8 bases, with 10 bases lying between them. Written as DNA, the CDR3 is TGTGCCAGCGGCGGTGGGTATGAGCAGTTCTTC. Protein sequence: CASGGGYEQFF. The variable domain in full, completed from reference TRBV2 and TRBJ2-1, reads EPEVTQTPSHQVTQMGQEVILRCVPISNHLYFYWYRQILGQKVEFLVSFYNNEISEKSEIFDDQFSVERPDGSNFTLKIRSTKLEDSAMYFCASGGGYEQFFGPGTRLTVL.

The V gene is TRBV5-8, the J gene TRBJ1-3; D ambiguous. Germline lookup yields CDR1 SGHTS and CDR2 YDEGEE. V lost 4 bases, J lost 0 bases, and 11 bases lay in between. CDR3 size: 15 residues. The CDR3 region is CASSRGLFSGNTIYF. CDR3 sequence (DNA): TGTGCCAGCAGCCGAGGACTGTTCTCTGGAAACACCATATATTTT.